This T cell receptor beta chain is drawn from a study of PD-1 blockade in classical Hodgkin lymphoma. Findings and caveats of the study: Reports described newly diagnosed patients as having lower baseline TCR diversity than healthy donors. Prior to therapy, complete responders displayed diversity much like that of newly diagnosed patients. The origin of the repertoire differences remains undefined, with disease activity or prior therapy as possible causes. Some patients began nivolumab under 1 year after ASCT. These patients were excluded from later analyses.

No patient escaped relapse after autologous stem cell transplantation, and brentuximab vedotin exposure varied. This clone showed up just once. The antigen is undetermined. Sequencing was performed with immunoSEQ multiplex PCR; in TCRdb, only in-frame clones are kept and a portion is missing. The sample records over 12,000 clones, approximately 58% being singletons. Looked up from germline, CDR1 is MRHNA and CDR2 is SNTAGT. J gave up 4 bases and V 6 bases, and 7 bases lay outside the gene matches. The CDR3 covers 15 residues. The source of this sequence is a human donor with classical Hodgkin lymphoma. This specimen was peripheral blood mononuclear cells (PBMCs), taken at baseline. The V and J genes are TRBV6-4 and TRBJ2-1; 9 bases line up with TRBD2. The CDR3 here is CASSPQAGGYNEQFF. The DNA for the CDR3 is TGTGCCAGCAGCCCTCAGGCGGGAGGGTACAATGAGCAGTTCTTC.